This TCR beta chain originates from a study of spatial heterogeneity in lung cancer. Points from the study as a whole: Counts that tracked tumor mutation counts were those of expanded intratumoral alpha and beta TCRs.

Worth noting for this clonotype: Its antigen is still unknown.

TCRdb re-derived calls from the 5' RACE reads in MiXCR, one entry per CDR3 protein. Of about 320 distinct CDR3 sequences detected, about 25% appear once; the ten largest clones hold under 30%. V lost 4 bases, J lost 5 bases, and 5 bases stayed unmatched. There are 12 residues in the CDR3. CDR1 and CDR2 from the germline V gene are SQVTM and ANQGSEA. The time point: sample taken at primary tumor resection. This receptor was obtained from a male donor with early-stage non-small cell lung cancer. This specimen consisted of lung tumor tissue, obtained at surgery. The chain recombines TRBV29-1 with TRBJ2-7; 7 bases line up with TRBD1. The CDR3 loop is CSVAQGGDEQYF. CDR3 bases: TGCAGCGTTGCGCAAGGGGGCGACGAGCAGTACTTC.